One and the same sample provided the 4 T cell receptor beta chains below, sequenced in a study of shared clonotypes between healthy human individuals. Naive CD8 cells were CD45RO-negative, positively selected for CCR7, excluding terminally differentiated effector memory CD45RA+ cells. Libraries were prepared by immunoSEQ multiplex PCR; TCRdb keeps only in-frame clonotypes and omits some of them. Counted here are about 580,000 clones, roughly 98% occurring once; the ten biggest clones make up 0.3%. Sequencing input: naive CD8+ T cells sorted from blood. These receptors all stem from a man under 40 in good health.

Concerning this clone itself: The germline gene is not matched at one end of the junction; a read error may be the cause. The chain uses TRBV18 and TRBJ2-7; D remains unclear. Germline CDR1 reads KGHSH; CDR2 reads LQKENI. This CDR3 region has 13 residues. As DNA, the CDR3 is TGTGCCAGCTCTACAGAACCTGCCTACGCGCAGTACTTC. Residues: CASSTEPAYAQYF.

Points on this clone: Other DNA sequences in this specimen translate into the identical CDR3. Written as DNA, the CDR3 is TGTGCCAGTAGTATGACAGGCTACAATGAGCAGTTCTTC. Translation: CASSMTGYNEQFF. The V call is TRBV19, the J call TRBJ2-1; tentatively, D is TRBD1 (6 bases). This CDR3 region has 13 residues. Between the trimmed V and J ends, which lost 3 bases and 3 bases, there was a span of 6 bases. Germline CDR1 and CDR2: LNHDA and SQIVND (reference sequence).

The V gene is TRBV15, the J gene TRBJ2-7; D is uncertain. CDR1 LNHNV and CDR2 YYDKDF come from the germline V gene (reference sequence). Trimming stripped 5 bases from V and 3 bases from J, with 17 bases between. CDR3 length equals 15 residues. The CDR3 DNA follows: TGTGCCACCAGCCCTCGTTCCAGGAGCCACTACGAGCAGTACTTC. It specifies CATSPRSRSHYEQYF. Supplemented by reference TRBV15 and TRBJ2-7, the full variable domain reads DAMVIQNPRYQVTQFGKPVTLSCSQTLNHNVMYWYQQKSSQAPKLLFHYYDKDFNNEADTPDNFQSRRPNTSFCFLDIRSPGLGDTAMYLCATSPRSRSHYEQYFGPGTRLTVT.

This chain connects TRBV9 to TRBJ2-1, with D tentatively TRBD1 or TRBD2 (5 bases each). This CDR3 spans 13 amino acids. The germline gives CDR1 SGDLS, CDR2 YYNGEE. V was pared by 4 bases and J by 4 bases, with 9 bases between. The CDR3 protein is CASSPWGYNEQFF. CDR3 DNA: TGTGCCAGCAGCCCATGGGGGTACAATGAGCAGTTCTTC. Looking up the rest from reference TRBV9 and TRBJ2-1 gives the full variable domain: DSGVTQTPKHLITATGQRVTLRCSPRSGDLSVYWYQQSLDQGLQFLIQYYNGEERAKGNILERFSAQQFPDLHSELNLSSLELGDSALYFCASSPWGYNEQFFGPGTRLTVL.